The entry that follows covers one T cell receptor (beta chain) sequence. The identical CDR3 is also encoded by other nucleotide sequences in the sample. The data were obtained in a study of blood T cell repertoires in COVID-19. The V gene end was trimmed by 3 bases and the J gene end by 5 bases; junction bases not matched to a gene: 0. In germline, CDR1 is SQVTM, CDR2 ANQGSEA. The CDR3 contains 11 residues. As processed by the authors: Cell counts per sample came from amplifying reference gene primers. TCRdb keeps only in-frame clones here, not all; method: immunoSEQ multiplex PCR. That table supplies the V and J calls and clone size; D and trimming were determined from the DNA. Among approximately 270,000 clones listed, around 85% were seen once.

The rearrangement uses TRBV29-1 and TRBJ1-1, with TRBD1 matching 7 bases. The clonotype was recovered from a man older than 75 with acute or convalescent COVID-19. The sample was peripheral blood. CDR3 protein: CSVDRGTEAFF. Written as DNA, the CDR3 is TGCAGCGTTGACAGGGGGACTGAAGCTTTCTTT.